The 27 T cell receptor beta chains in this list originate from one sample, sequenced in a study of blood T cell repertoires in COVID-19. The protocol was immunoSEQ multiplex PCR, while the TCRdb copy is restricted to in-frame clones and leaves out a portion. The sample lists roughly 220,000 clones; 86% were seen once. Material: peripheral blood. The receptors originated from a man aged 30 to 45 who had recovered from COVID-19.

V and J are TRBV11-2 and TRBJ1-2, with TRBD1 identical over 8 bases. CDR1 and CDR2 (germline): SGHAT, FQNNGV. The CDR3 spans 15 residues. The J segment lost 3 bases and the V segment lost 5 bases, leaving 8 bases of the junction unmatched. As DNA, the CDR3 is TGTGCCAGCAGCACCCCTCGGACAGGGCACTATGGCTACACCTTC. Amino acid sequence: CASSTPRTGHYGYTF.

The chain combines TRBV18 with TRBJ2-7, with D possibly matching TRBD1 (6 bases). V lost 3 bases and J lost 5, with 14 bases in between. The germline V gene encodes CDR1 KGHSH and CDR2 LQKENI. The CDR3 is 14 residues long. The CDR3 sequence: CASSPPTGYHEQYF. DNA for the CDR3: TGTGCCAGCTCACCCCCCACAGGGTACCACGAGCAGTACTTC.

The chain is built from TRBV7-9 and TRBJ2-5, with D unclear. The V end was cut by 3 bases, the J end by 5 bases, with 10 bases between. The CDR3 has 13 residues. Germline assignment: CDR1 SEHNR and CDR2 FQNEAQ (reference sequence). This CDR3 is CASSFSARETQYF. The CDR3 region has the DNA TGTGCCAGCAGCTTTTCTGCACGGGAGACCCAGTACTTC.

J is TRBJ1-3 and V is TRBV13; 8 positions match TRBD1. The CDR3 is 17 amino acids. Germline V gives CDR1 PRHDT, CDR2 FYEKMQ (reference sequence). V gave up 2 bases and J gave up 1 base; unmatched junction bases: 7. The CDR3 coding sequence is TGTGCCAGCAGCTTAAGGGACAGGCTCTCTTCTGGAAACACCATATATTTT. As protein: CASSLRDRLSSGNTIYF.

In DNA form, the CDR3 reads TGCGCCAGCAGCTTCCAGGGTGTAAAGGAAAAACTGTTTTTT. Encoded protein: CASSFQGVKEKLFF. The rearrangement joins TRBV5-1 to TRBJ1-4, with a possible D match to TRBD1 (5 bases). This CDR3 comprises 14 residues. Germline V CDR1 and CDR2: SGHRS, YFSETQ. V lost 2 bases and J lost 8, with 13 bases in between.

The CDR3 loop reads CSATTSHNPSTGELFF. As DNA, the CDR3 is TGCAGCGCCACAACATCCCATAACCCTAGCACCGGGGAGCTGTTTTTT. The chain recombines TRBV29-1 with TRBJ2-2; D is unclear. V lost 7 bases and J lost 4, with 22 bases in between. Germline V gives CDR1 SQVTM, CDR2 ANQGSEA. The CDR3 has 16 residues.

This clone was counted once. The chain combines TRBV7-2 with TRBJ1-1; D unresolved. The CDR3 extends over 13 amino acids. Trimming left V 5 bases short and J 5 bases short, with 12 bases between. Germline CDR1 reads SGHTA; CDR2 reads FQGNSA. CDR3 DNA: TGTGCCAGCAGCCCCACGTCGGGTACTGAAGCTTTCTTT. It yields the protein CASSPTSGTEAFF.

The V call is TRBV27, the J call TRBJ2-2; D may be TRBD1 (5 bases). This CDR3 contains 15 residues. CDR1 and CDR2 from the germline V gene are MNHEY and SMNVEV (reference sequence). Deletions cut 6 bases from V and 6 bases from J, with 17 bases between. The CDR3 protein is CASSLGVRNSGELFF. In DNA form, the CDR3 reads TGTGCCAGCAGCCTAGGGGTCAGGAATTCCGGGGAGCTGTTTTTT.

The chain couples TRBV30 to TRBJ1-6, with 9 bases fitting TRBD1. CDR1 GTSNPN and CDR2 SVGIG come from the germline V gene (reference sequence). The trim removed 3 bases at V and 8 bases at J, leaving 2 bases unmatched. This CDR3 has 13 amino acids. The CDR3: CAWRTGGDSPLHF. The CDR3, as DNA: TGTGCCTGGAGGACAGGGGGGGATTCACCCCTCCACTTT.

The rearrangement joins TRBV18 to TRBJ1-1, with TRBD1 as a possible D gene (6 bases). V gave up 4 bases and J gave up 2 bases, with 11 bases separating them. The CDR3 runs to 14 residues. CDR1 KGHSH and CDR2 LQKENI come from the germline V gene. This CDR3 reads CASSHEQGNTEAFF. CDR3 nucleotides: TGTGCCAGCTCACACGAACAGGGAAACACTGAAGCTTTCTTT.

This chain joins TRBV5-6 and TRBJ1-3, with a possible D match to TRBD1 (5 bases). The germline gives CDR1 SGHDT, CDR2 YYEEEE. Trimming shortened V by 3 bases and J by 5 bases, and 15 bases separated the two germline ends. The CDR3 sequence is 15 residues long. The CDR3 reads CASSSTGRARNTIYF. The CDR3 DNA follows: TGTGCCAGCAGCTCCACGGGCAGGGCCCGAAACACCATATATTTT.

The chain has TRBV6-2 or TRBV6-3 and TRBJ1-1; 7 nucleotides line up with TRBD1. Germline V gene lookup returns CDR1 MNHEY and CDR2 SVGEGT. The trim removed 2 bases at V and 3 bases at J, leaving 6 bases unmatched. The CDR3 runs 15 residues. The CDR3, as DNA: TGTGCCAGCAGTTACAGAGGGGGCTGGGACACTGAAGCTTTCTTT. It specifies CASSYRGGWDTEAFF.

This sequence joins TRBV4-3 and TRBJ1-4, with 8 bases that match TRBD1. CDR1 LGHNA and CDR2 YSLEER come from the germline V gene. CDR3 size: 16 residues. V lost 1 base and J lost 8; bases outside the gene matches: 9. CDR3 coding DNA: TGCGCCAGCAGCCAAGGCGCCATAGACAGGGGAGAAAAACTGTTTTTT. It yields the protein CASSQGAIDRGEKLFF.

This clone came up once. This chain connects TRBV2 to TRBJ1-1; the match to TRBD1 covers 10 bases. The junction had 15 bases not matched to a gene; V was cut back by 7 bases and J by 1 base. Germline loops: CDR1 SNHLY, CDR2 FYNNEI. The CDR3 consists of 18 residues. The CDR3, as DNA: TGTGCCAGCACGGCTGGGAGACAGGGGGCCAAAAAGAACACTGAAGCTTTCTTT. It encodes CASTAGRQGAKKNTEAFF.

The chain joins TRBV27 to TRBJ1-2; 8 bases are shared with TRBD1. V shed 6 bases and J 3 bases; nucleotides not matched to a gene: 12. The CDR3 length is 16 residues. Germline values: CDR1 MNHEY, CDR2 SMNVEV (reference sequence). CDR3 loop: CASSLLPGQAYYGYTF. The CDR3 nucleotides are TGTGCCAGCAGCTTACTCCCGGGACAGGCCTACTATGGCTACACCTTC.

The chain is built from TRBV11-2 and TRBJ1-5; 7 bases line up with TRBD1. This CDR3 has 14 amino acids. V trimming: 5 bases; J trimming: 3 bases; junction bases outside the gene matches: 4. The germline CDR1 and CDR2 sequences are SGHAT and FQNNGV. DNA for the CDR3: TGTGCCAGCAGCGTGACAGGGTACAATCAGCCCCAGCATTTT. Amino acids: CASSVTGYNQPQHF.

The chain recombines TRBV7-6 with TRBJ2-7, with 10 bases aligning to TRBD2. Germline CDR1 reads SGHVS; CDR2 reads FNYEAQ. Losses at the gene ends were 6 bases for V and 2 bases for J; bases not matched to a gene: 1. The CDR3 loop spans 13 amino acids. CDR3 in DNA: TGTGCCAGCAGTAGCGGGGGGACCTACGAGCAGTACTTC. This codes for CASSSGGTYEQYF. Complete variable domain (other parts from reference TRBV7-6 and TRBJ2-7): GAGVSQSPRYKVTKRGQDVALRCDPISGHVSLYWYRQALGQGPEFLTYFNYEAQQDKSGLPNDRFSAERPEGSISTLTIQRTEQRDSAMYRCASSSGGTYEQYFGPGTRLTVT.

In regard to this clone: Germline is not matched at one junction end, which may reflect a read error. The chain recombines TRBV6-5 with TRBJ2-3; 9 nucleotides agree with TRBD2. This CDR3 is 14 amino acids long. Germline V lookup: CDR1 MNHEY, CDR2 SVGAGI. The CDR3 here is CASSYGTSRDTQYF. The CDR3 nucleotides are TGTGCCAGCAGTTACGGGACTAGCAGAGATACGCAGTATTTT.

The chain recombines TRBV7-6 with TRBJ2-7; TRBD2 is a possible D gene (6 bases). The ends were cut back, 4 bases at V and 6 bases at J, with 13 bases in the middle. CDR3 length equals 13 residues. Germline CDR1 reads SGHVS; CDR2 reads FNYEAQ. CDR3 region: CASSSGGGAEQYF. The CDR3 region has the DNA TGTGCCAGCAGCTCCGGCGGAGGGGCCGAGCAGTACTTC. The variable domain in full, completed from reference TRBV7-6 and TRBJ2-7, reads GAGVSQSPRYKVTKRGQDVALRCDPISGHVSLYWYRQALGQGPEFLTYFNYEAQQDKSGLPNDRFSAERPEGSISTLTIQRTEQRDSAMYRCASSSGGGAEQYFGPGTRLTVT.

V gene TRBV5-4 combines with J gene TRBJ2-3; perhaps TRBD2 as D (5 bases). The CDR3 is 14 residues long. CDR1 and CDR2 from the germline V gene are SGHNT and YYREEE (reference sequence). The V end lost 3 bases, the J end lost 0 bases, and 8 bases lay between the germline ends. CDR3 region: CASSSRGSTDTQYF. The DNA for the CDR3 is TGTGCCAGCAGCTCCCGGGGTAGCACAGATACGCAGTATTTT. Supplemented by reference TRBV5-4 and TRBJ2-3, the full variable domain reads ETGVTQSPTHLIKTRGQQVTLRCSSQSGHNTVSWYQQALGQGPQFIFQYYREEENGRGNFPPRFSGLQFPNYSSELNVNALELDDSALYLCASSSRGSTDTQYFGPGTRLTVL.

The V and J genes are TRBV5-1 and TRBJ2-3, with 13 bases that match TRBD2. Germline loops: CDR1 SGHRS, CDR2 YFSETQ. Germline trimming cut 5 bases from V and 3 bases from J; bases unmatched to any gene: 21. The CDR3 has 21 residues. The CDR3 sequence: CASSNRVLGTSGNLMTDTQYF. CDR3 DNA sequence: TGCGCCAGCAGTAATCGGGTTCTAGGGACTAGCGGGAATCTGATGACAGATACGCAGTATTTT.

This chain joins TRBV4-3 and TRBJ1-1, with TRBD1 matching over 8 bases. Trimming removed 4 bases from V and 4 bases from J; junction bases left unmatched: 8. CDR3 length equals 15 residues. The germline V gene has CDR1 LGHNA and CDR2 YSLEER. The CDR3 DNA reads as TGCGCCAGCAGCCTTAAAGGACAGGGAGCCACTGAAGCTTTCTTT. Translation gives CASSLKGQGATEAFF.

The V call is TRBV20-1, the J call TRBJ2-3; 9 bases map to TRBD2. The length of the CDR3 is 16 residues. V shed 3 bases and J 4 bases; nucleotides not matched to a gene: 11. Germline CDR1 and CDR2: DFQATT and SNEGSKA (reference sequence). The CDR3 loop reads CSASRSRRGGADTQYF. DNA of the CDR3: TGCAGTGCTAGTCGGTCTCGGCGGGGGGGAGCAGATACGCAGTATTTT.

This chain connects TRBV12-3 or TRBV12-4 to TRBJ2-3, with D possibly matching TRBD2 (6 bases). This CDR3 contains 13 residues. The germline V and J ends were trimmed by 5 bases and 4 bases, with 10 bases remaining between them. The CDR3 DNA reads TGTGCCAGCAGTCGGGAGAGGTCAGATACGCAGTATTTT. Amino acid sequence: CASSRERSDTQYF.

This chain links TRBV7-9 with TRBJ2-7; a weak D match, TRBD1 (5 bases). With 0 bases removed from V and 6 bases from J, the gap between germline ends came to 9 bases. CDR3 length equals 13 residues. Germline V gene lookup returns CDR1 SEHNR and CDR2 FQNEAQ (reference sequence). The CDR3 DNA follows: TGTGCCAGCAGCTTAGCGGAAGGGGCCGAGCAGTACTTC. Encoded protein: CASSLAEGAEQYF.

The rearrangement links TRBV6-4 to TRBJ2-1; 7 nucleotides match TRBD1. The CDR3 runs 15 residues. CDR1 and CDR2 from the germline V gene are MRHNA and SNTAGT. V shed 3 bases, J shed 5 bases, and the junction held 7 bases outside the gene matches. CDR3: CASSERDSHNNEQFF. In DNA, the CDR3 is TGTGCCAGCAGTGAACGGGACAGCCATAACAATGAGCAGTTCTTC.

V is TRBV6-5 and J is TRBJ1-3, with no clear D. V lost 0 bases and J lost 9, with 15 bases in between. Germline CDR1 MNHEY, CDR2 SVGAGI. The CDR3 has 15 amino acids. The CDR3 region has the DNA TGTGCCAGCAGTTACTCGAACCCCGGAGGAGCCACCATATATTTT. Its protein is CASSYSNPGGATIYF.